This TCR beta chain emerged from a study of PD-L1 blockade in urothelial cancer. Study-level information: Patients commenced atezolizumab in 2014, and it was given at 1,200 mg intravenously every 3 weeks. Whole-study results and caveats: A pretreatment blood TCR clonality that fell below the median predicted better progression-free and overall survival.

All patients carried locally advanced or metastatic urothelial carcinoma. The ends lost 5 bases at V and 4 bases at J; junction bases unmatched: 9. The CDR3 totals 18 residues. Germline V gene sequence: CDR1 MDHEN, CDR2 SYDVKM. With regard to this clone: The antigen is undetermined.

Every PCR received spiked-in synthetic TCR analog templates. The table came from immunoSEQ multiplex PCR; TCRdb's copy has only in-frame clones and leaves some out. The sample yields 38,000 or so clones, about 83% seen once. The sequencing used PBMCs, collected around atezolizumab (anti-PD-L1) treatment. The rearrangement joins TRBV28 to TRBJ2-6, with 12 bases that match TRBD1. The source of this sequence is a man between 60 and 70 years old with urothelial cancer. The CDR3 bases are TGTGCCAGCAGTACACCGGGACAGGGGGCGTTCGGGGCCAACGTCCTGACTTTC. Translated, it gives CASSTPGQGAFGANVLTF.